The 3 T cell receptor beta chains given below trace back to one sample, sequenced in a study of blood T cell repertoires in COVID-19. TCRdb's copy holds only in-frame clones and misses some; the assay was immunoSEQ multiplex PCR. This table has about 470,000 clones, around 87% appearing once. The source material was PBMCs or T cells enriched from blood (not recorded which). The receptors come from a woman between 18 and 29 years old who had recovered from COVID-19.

The CDR3 region is CASSSSGDGELFF. The CDR3 DNA sequence: TGCGCCAGCAGCTCGTCAGGGGACGGGGAGCTGTTTTTT. V is TRBV5-1 and J is TRBJ2-2, with D possibly TRBD1 on 6 matching bases. Trimming pared 3 bases from V and 7 bases from J, leaving 10 bases between. Germline V gives CDR1 SGHRS, CDR2 YFSETQ. The CDR3 loop spans 13 amino acids.

The CDR3 nucleotides read TGTGCCAGCGAGCAGGGGTCCGACGAGCAGTACTTC. Translated, it gives CASEQGSDEQYF. The genes are TRBV28 and TRBJ2-7, with D possibly being TRBD1 (6 bases). The V and J ends lost 8 bases and 5 bases respectively, with 13 bases between them. Germline V gene data show CDR1 as MDHEN and CDR2 as SYDVKM. The CDR3 extends over 12 amino acids. Full variable domain (missing parts from reference TRBV28 and TRBJ2-7): DVKVTQSSRYLVKRTGEKVFLECVQDMDHENMFWYRQDPGLGLRLIYFSYDVKMKEKGDIPEGYSVSREKKERFSLILESASTNQTSMYLCASEQGSDEQYFGPGTRLTVT.

The chain joins TRBV2 to TRBJ2-5; D gene ambiguous. The length of the CDR3 is 12 residues. Trimming pared 2 bases from V and 4 bases from J, leaving 5 bases between. Per germline, CDR1 SNHLY and CDR2 FYNNEI. CDR3 amino acids: CASSELSETQYF. As DNA, the CDR3 is TGTGCCAGCAGTGAATTATCAGAGACCCAGTACTTC.